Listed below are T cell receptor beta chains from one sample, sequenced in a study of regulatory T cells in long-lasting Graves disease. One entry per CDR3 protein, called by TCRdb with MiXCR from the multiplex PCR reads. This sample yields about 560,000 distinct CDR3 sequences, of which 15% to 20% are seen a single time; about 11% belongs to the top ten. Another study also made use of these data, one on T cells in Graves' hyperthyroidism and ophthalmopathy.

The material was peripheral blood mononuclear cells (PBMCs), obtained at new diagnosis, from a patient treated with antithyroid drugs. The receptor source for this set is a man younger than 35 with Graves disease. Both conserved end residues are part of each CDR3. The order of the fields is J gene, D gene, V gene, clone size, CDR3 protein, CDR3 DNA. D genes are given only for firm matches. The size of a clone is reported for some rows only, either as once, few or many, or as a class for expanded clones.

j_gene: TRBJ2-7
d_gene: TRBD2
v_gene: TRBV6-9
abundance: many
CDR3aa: CASSYSIELAGRYEQYF
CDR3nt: TGTGCCAGCAGTTACTCCATAGAACTAGCGGGAAGGTACGAGCAGTACTTC

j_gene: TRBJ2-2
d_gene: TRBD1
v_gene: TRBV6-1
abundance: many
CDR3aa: CASSKPGTGVSGELFF
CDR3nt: TGTGCCAGCAGTAAGCCCGGGACAGGGGTTTCCGGGGAGCTGTTTTTT

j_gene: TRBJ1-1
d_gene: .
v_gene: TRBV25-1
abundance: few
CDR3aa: CASSELLFGTEAFF
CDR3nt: TGTGCCAGCAGTGAATTGTTATTTGGCACTGAAGCTTTCTTT

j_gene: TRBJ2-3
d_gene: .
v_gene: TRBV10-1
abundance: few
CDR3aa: CASSESAVRSDTQYF
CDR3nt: TGCGCCAGCAGTGAGTCGGCGGTCCGAAGTGATACGCAGTATTTT

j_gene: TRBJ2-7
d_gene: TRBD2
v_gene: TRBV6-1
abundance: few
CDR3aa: CASSLSLANSYEQYF
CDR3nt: TGTGCCAGCAGTCTCTCACTAGCGAATAGCTACGAGCAGTACTTC

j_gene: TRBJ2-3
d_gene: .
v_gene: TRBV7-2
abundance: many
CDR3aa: CASSSPRLAESTDTQYF
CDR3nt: TGTGCCAGCAGCTCCCCCCGCTTAGCGGAAAGCACAGATACGCAGTATTTT

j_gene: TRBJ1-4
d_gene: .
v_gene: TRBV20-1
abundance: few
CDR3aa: CSATDTGLSAEKLFF
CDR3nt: TGCAGTGCTACTGACACAGGGTTGAGTGCCGAAAAACTGTTTTTT

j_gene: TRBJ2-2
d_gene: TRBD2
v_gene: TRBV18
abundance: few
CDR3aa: CASSPPSRAGAGELFF
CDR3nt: TGTGCCAGCTCACCACCTTCTCGAGCGGGAGCCGGGGAGCTGTTTTTT

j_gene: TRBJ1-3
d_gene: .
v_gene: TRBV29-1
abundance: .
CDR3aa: CSVRRSPGNTIYF
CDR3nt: TGCAGCGTTCGCAGGTCGCCTGGAAACACCATATATTTT

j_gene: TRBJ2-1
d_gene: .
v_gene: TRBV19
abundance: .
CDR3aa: CASSIGGMAGPSEQFF
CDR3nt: TGTGCCAGTAGTATTGGGGGGATGGCGGGCCCCAGTGAGCAGTTCTTC

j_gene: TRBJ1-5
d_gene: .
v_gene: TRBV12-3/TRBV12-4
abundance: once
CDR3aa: CASRGTVNQPQHF
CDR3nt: TGTGCCAGCAGGGGGACGGTTAATCAGCCCCAGCATTTT

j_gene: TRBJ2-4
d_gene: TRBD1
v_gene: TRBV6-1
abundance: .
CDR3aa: CASSASPRTGRFNIQYF
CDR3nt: TGTGCCAGCAGTGCCTCACCTCGGACAGGGAGGTTTAACATTCAGTACTTC

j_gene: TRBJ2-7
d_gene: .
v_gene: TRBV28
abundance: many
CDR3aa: CASSFFEGSYEQYF
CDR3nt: TGTGCCAGCAGTTTTTTTGAGGGCTCCTACGAGCAGTACTTC

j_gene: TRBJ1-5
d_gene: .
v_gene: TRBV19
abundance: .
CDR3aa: CASSRQSIGNQPQHF
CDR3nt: TGTGCCAGTAGTAGGCAGTCGATTGGCAATCAGCCCCAGCATTTT

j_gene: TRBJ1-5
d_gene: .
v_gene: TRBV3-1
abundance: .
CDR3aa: CASSQEVEGTNQPQHF
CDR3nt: TGTGCCAGCAGCCAAGAAGTGGAGGGGACCAATCAGCCCCAGCATTTT

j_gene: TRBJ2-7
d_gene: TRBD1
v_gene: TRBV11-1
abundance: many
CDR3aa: CASSLGQGREQYF
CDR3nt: TGTGCCAGCAGCTTAGGACAGGGAAGGGAGCAGTACTTC

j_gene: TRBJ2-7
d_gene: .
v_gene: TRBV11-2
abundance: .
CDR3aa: CASSPRTGRSSSYEQYF
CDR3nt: TGTGCCAGCAGCCCCCGTACTGGACGCTCTTCTTCCTACGAGCAGTACTTC

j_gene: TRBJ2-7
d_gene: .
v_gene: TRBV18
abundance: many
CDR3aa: CASSPRDARRYEQYF
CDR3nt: TGTGCCAGCTCTCCACGGGACGCCCGCCGCTACGAGCAGTACTTC

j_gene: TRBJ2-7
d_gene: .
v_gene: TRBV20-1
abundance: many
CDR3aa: CSARPQARNYEQYF
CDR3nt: TGCAGTGCTAGGCCCCAGGCGCGAAACTACGAGCAGTACTTC

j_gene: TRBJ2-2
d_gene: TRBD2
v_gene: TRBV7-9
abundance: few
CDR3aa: CASSCILAGVDTGELFF
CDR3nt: TGTGCCAGCAGCTGCATACTAGCGGGAGTGGACACCGGGGAGCTGTTTTTT

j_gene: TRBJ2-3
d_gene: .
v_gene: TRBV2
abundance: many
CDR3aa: CATGVGRSTDTQYF
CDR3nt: TGTGCCACCGGGGTTGGGCGGAGCACAGATACGCAGTATTTT

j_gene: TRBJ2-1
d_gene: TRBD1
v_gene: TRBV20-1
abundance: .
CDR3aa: CSADRGRTNNEQFF
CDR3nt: TGCAGTGCTGACAGGGGGAGAACTAACAATGAGCAGTTCTTC

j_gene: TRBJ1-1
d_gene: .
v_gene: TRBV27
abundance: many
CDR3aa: CASSYQGMNTEAFF
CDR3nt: TGTGCCAGCAGTTATCAGGGGATGAACACTGAAGCTTTCTTT

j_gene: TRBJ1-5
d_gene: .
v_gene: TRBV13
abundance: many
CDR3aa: CASSSGRVQPQHF
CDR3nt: TGTGCCAGCAGCTCCGGACGGGTTCAGCCCCAGCATTTT

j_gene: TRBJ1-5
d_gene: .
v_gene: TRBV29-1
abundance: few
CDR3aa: CSVAVGSRNQPQHF
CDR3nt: TGCAGCGTTGCAGTGGGGAGTAGGAATCAGCCCCAGCATTTT

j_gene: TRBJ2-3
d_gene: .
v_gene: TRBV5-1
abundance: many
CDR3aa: CASSQAVSTDTQYF
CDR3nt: TGCGCCAGCAGTCAAGCGGTCAGCACAGATACGCAGTATTTT

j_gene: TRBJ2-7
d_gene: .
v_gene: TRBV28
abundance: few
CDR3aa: CAIEQGSDDYEQYF
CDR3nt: TGTGCCATCGAGCAGGGATCCGATGACTACGAGCAGTACTTC

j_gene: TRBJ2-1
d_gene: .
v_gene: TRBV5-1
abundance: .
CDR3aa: CASSPDRMYNEQFF
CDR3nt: TGCGCCAGCAGCCCGGACAGAATGTACAATGAGCAGTTCTTC

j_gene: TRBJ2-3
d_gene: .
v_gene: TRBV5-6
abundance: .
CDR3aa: CASSLAYSREVRDTQFF
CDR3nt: TGTGCCAGCAGCTTGGCCTACAGCAGGGAGGTTAGGGATACGCAGTTTTTT